This TCR beta chain is from a study of metastatic and nonmetastatic thyroid tumors. Study-level information: Across blood and tumor or nodule tissue, repertoires from malignant and benign thyroid patients were compared with one another. General study points: Relative to benign nodules, malignant thyroid tumors were reportedly characterized by significantly elevated TCR beta diversity in blood and tumor.

This clone is judged medium-sized. Its target is not known. The germline gene is not matched at one end of the junction; a read error may be the cause. All patients reached thyroid surgery having received no treatment beforehand. Germline CDR1 SNHLY, CDR2 FYNNEI. The CDR3 spans 14 residues. In the original workflow: A classifier for distant metastasis in papillary thyroid cancer was constructed using CDR3 differences observed across clinicopathological groups. TCRdb re-analyzed the PCR reads through MiXCR. TCRdb's processing, not the authors', yielded these V and J calls. The top ten hold around 7.2% of the sample, which has 30,000 to 40,000 clones, around a sixth seen once.

The chain joins TRBV2 to TRBJ2-7; D is perhaps TRBD1 (5 bases). The receptor was isolated from a female donor with papillary thyroid cancer or a benign thyroid nodule (not recorded which). Some clones in this sample may be carry-over from other donors' samples. Material for sequencing was blood. CDR3 residues: CASIGASSSYEQYF. CDR3 nucleotides: TGTGCAAGCATTGGGGCGTCTAGCTCCTACGAGCAGTACTTC. The whole variable domain, filled in from reference TRBV2 and TRBJ2-7, reads EPEVTQTPSHQVTQMGQEVILRCVPISNHLYFYWYRQILGQKVEFLVSFYNNEISEKSEIFDDQFSVERPDGSNFTLKIRSTKLEDSAMYFCASIGASSSYEQYFGPGTRLTVT.